The 25 T cell receptor beta chains reported below all come from one sample, sequenced in a study of blood T cell repertoires in COVID-19. TCRdb's table, derived via immunoSEQ multiplex PCR, lists solely in-frame clones and lacks some. The table records more than 200,000 clones, around 88% of them present only once. Sequenced material: peripheral blood. These receptors came from a young man with active or convalescent COVID-19.

This chain connects TRBV3-1 (or the pseudogene TRBV3-2) to TRBJ2-3, with 8 positions matching TRBD2. With V trimmed by 0 bases and J by 1 base, 9 bases remained unmatched. CDR1 and CDR2 from the germline V gene are LGHDT and YNNKEL (reference sequence). The CDR3 extends over 18 amino acids. CDR3 loop: CASSQDLRRRGGTDTQYF. The CDR3 region has the DNA TGTGCCAGCAGCCAAGATCTGAGGAGGCGGGGGGGCACAGATACGCAGTATTTT.

The V and J genes are TRBV6-5 and TRBJ2-3; 9 positions agree with TRBD2. Unmatched junction bases numbered 4, after V lost 6 bases and J lost 0 bases. Germline V gene lookup returns CDR1 MNHEY and CDR2 SVGAGI. This CDR3 is built from 15 residues. CDR3 nucleotide sequence: TGTGCCAGCAGACAGACTAGCGGTAGCACAGATACGCAGTATTTT. It encodes CASRQTSGSTDTQYF.

The J gene is TRBJ2-2, the V gene TRBV7-8, with TRBD1 as a possible D gene (5 bases). Looked up from germline, CDR1 is SGHVS and CDR2 is FQNEAQ. The CDR3 loop spans 13 amino acids. V was pared by 4 bases and J by 5 bases, with 8 bases between. CDR3 in DNA: TGTGCCAGCAGCTGGACACCGACCGGGGAGCTGTTTTTT. Translation gives CASSWTPTGELFF.

This chain joins TRBV15 and TRBJ2-7, with 14 nucleotides matching TRBD2. The V gene's germline CDR1 is LNHNV and CDR2 YYDKDF (reference sequence). This CDR3 spans 16 amino acids. V was clipped by 5 bases and J by 7 bases; unmatched bases: 10. The CDR3 loop is CATSLPQGLAGVEQYF. The DNA of the CDR3 is TGTGCCACCAGCCTACCCCAGGGACTAGCGGGGGTAGAGCAGTACTTC.

This chain uses TRBV5-1 with TRBJ1-6; D is unclear. Per germline, CDR1 SGHRS and CDR2 YFSETQ. The CDR3 has 16 residues. Trimming took 4 bases from V and 9 from J, leaving 20 bases between them. The CDR3 bases are TGCGCCAGCAGCGAGACGGAACCAAGAGCGGGTTCACCCCTCCACTTT. This sequence encodes CASSETEPRAGSPLHF.

The V and J genes are TRBV3-1 (or the pseudogene TRBV3-2) and TRBJ1-1; no clear D. The V gene's germline CDR1 is LGHDT and CDR2 YNNKEL (reference sequence). Trimming took off 6 bases at V and 1 base at J, with 12 bases between the two ends. CDR3 length: 14 amino acids. The CDR3 nucleotides are TGTGCCAGCAGTCCTTACCTGGCGAACACTGAAGCTTTCTTT. Translated, it gives CASSPYLANTEAFF.

The chain combines TRBV5-5 with TRBJ2-1; D may be TRBD2 (6 bases). This CDR3 is built from 15 residues. Trimming removed 3 bases at V and 8 bases at J, with 18 bases between. The germline V gene encodes CDR1 SGHKS and CDR2 YYEKEE (reference sequence). The CDR3 reads CASSSLRLEGDEQFF. The CDR3 DNA reads TGTGCCAGCAGCTCTCTACGACTAGAAGGGGATGAGCAGTTCTTC.

This clone appeared once. The chain couples TRBV5-1 to TRBJ2-3, with D possibly TRBD2 on 6 matching bases. Trimming took off 2 bases at V and 5 bases at J, with 18 bases between the two ends. Germline lookup yields CDR1 SGHRS and CDR2 YFSETQ. CDR3 length equals 16 residues. The chain's CDR3 is CASSFGSGVGGDTQYF. Here the CDR3 DNA reads TGCGCCAGCAGCTTTGGGTCCGGGGTCGGGGGAGATACGCAGTATTTT.

The V gene is TRBV6-1, the J gene TRBJ2-1; the D is unclear. Trimming cost V 2 bases and J 0 bases, with 8 bases left between them. The CDR3 covers 15 residues. Germline CDR1 and CDR2: MNHNS and SASEGT. This CDR3 is CASSELTGSYNEQFF. CDR3 coding DNA: TGTGCCAGCAGTGAATTGACGGGCTCCTACAATGAGCAGTTCTTC.

The genes are TRBV13 and TRBJ2-1; 7 nucleotides line up with TRBD2. CDR1 and CDR2 from the germline V gene are PRHDT and FYEKMQ (reference sequence). There are 17 residues in the CDR3. V dropped 4 bases and J dropped 5; count of bases not matched to a gene: 14. The DNA for the CDR3 is TGTGCCAGCAGCTCCGGGGGGTGGGGCGCAAGTAACAATGAGCAGTTCTTC. The encoded protein is CASSSGGWGASNNEQFF.

The chain recombines TRBV19 with TRBJ1-1, with D perhaps TRBD1 (5 bases). Trimming removed 5 bases at V and 0 bases at J, with 10 bases between. This CDR3 has 14 amino acids. Germline V gene lookup returns CDR1 LNHDA and CDR2 SQIVND (reference sequence). Written as DNA, the CDR3 is TGTGCCAGTAGTCCGGGGGGAGTGAACACTGAAGCTTTCTTT. It is translated as CASSPGGVNTEAFF.

The chain combines TRBV30 with TRBJ2-7, with D perhaps TRBD1 (6 bases). CDR1 is GTSNPN and CDR2 is SVGIG in the germline V gene (reference sequence). The CDR3 spans 12 residues. The V gene lost 0 bases and the J gene lost 9 bases, with 12 bases spanning the gap. This CDR3 is CAWSVQGLVQYF. The CDR3 DNA reads TGTGCCTGGAGTGTACAGGGTCTTGTGCAGTACTTC.

This clone was picked up a small number of times. The V call is TRBV5-1, the J call TRBJ1-1, with TRBD1 identical over 7 bases. V was clipped by 5 bases and J by 1 base; unmatched bases: 5. This CDR3 spans 14 amino acids. Looked up from germline, CDR1 is SGHRS and CDR2 is YFSETQ. In nucleotides, the CDR3 is TGCGCCAGCAGTCGGGACAGTTGGAACACTGAAGCTTTCTTT. This codes for CASSRDSWNTEAFF.

V and J are TRBV2 and TRBJ2-6; D is possibly TRBD1 (6 bases). The V and J ends lost 6 bases and 5 bases respectively, with 14 bases between them. The CDR3 is 15 amino acids. Germline V lookup: CDR1 SNHLY, CDR2 FYNNEI. The CDR3 is CASSQQGPWANVLTF. The CDR3 DNA is TGTGCCAGCAGCCAACAGGGCCCGTGGGCCAACGTCCTGACTTTC.

The rearrangement uses TRBV6-2 or TRBV6-3 and TRBJ1-6; 8 bases fit TRBD1. The CDR3 totals 15 residues. Per germline, CDR1 MNHEY and CDR2 SVGEGT. Trimming cost V 4 bases and J 10 bases; bases outside gene matches: 9. The CDR3 region is CASSSTPDRGSPLHF. As DNA, the CDR3 is TGTGCCAGCAGTTCCACCCCCGACAGGGGCTCACCCCTCCACTTT.

The chain combines TRBV29-1 with TRBJ2-1; 8 bases align to TRBD2. This CDR3 is 13 amino acids long. Germline CDR1 reads SQVTM; CDR2 reads ANQGSEA. V shed 7 bases, J shed 9 bases, and the junction held 11 bases outside the gene matches. The CDR3 protein is CSGDIAGRSEQFF. CDR3 DNA sequence: TGCAGCGGGGATATAGCGGGGCGGAGTGAGCAGTTCTTC.

The V gene is TRBV10-1, the J gene TRBJ2-3; 7 bases agree with TRBD1. Trimming removed 10 bases from V and 3 bases from J; junction bases left unmatched: 1. Germline V gene lookup returns CDR1 WNHNN and CDR2 SYGVQD (reference sequence). The CDR3 extends over 11 amino acids. CDR3: CATGGTDTQYF. The CDR3, as DNA: TGCGCCACAGGGGGTACAGATACGCAGTATTTT.

V usage is TRBV5-1 and J usage is TRBJ2-3, with D unresolved. The CDR3 runs 15 residues. From germline, CDR1 is SGHRS and CDR2 YFSETQ. Trimming left V 4 bases short and J 0 bases short, with 12 bases between. The CDR3 sequence is CASSRAGDSTDTQYF. CDR3 in DNA: TGCGCCAGCAGCCGAGCCGGAGATAGCACAGATACGCAGTATTTT.

The V gene is TRBV29-1, the J gene TRBJ1-2; 8 bases are shared with TRBD1. Germline V CDR1 and CDR2: SQVTM, ANQGSEA. The CDR3 totals 14 residues. J lost 6 bases, V lost 4 bases, and 10 bases had no gene match. The CDR3 protein is CSVAGQGGFDGYTF. As DNA, the CDR3 is TGCAGCGTTGCCGGACAGGGAGGCTTCGATGGCTACACCTTC.

The gene calls are TRBV7-3 and TRBJ1-1; TRBD1 matches at 7 bases. V shed 6 bases, J shed 3 bases, and the junction held 4 bases outside the gene matches. Germline assignment: CDR1 SGHTA and CDR2 FQGTGA. This CDR3 contains 13 residues. The CDR3: CASRTGTDTEAFF. For the CDR3, the DNA is TGTGCCAGCAGGACCGGGACAGACACTGAAGCTTTCTTT.

J is TRBJ1-2 and V is TRBV3-1 (or the pseudogene TRBV3-2); no definite D call. Germline CDR1 LGHDT, CDR2 YNNKEL (reference sequence). The V end lost 2 bases, the J end lost 0 bases, and 4 bases lay between the germline ends. The CDR3 runs 13 residues. The CDR3 spells CASSQSANYGYTF. The CDR3 coding sequence is TGTGCCAGCAGCCAATCAGCTAACTATGGCTACACCTTC.

This CDR3 reads CASSPPRVGGLPYTGELFF. The CDR3 nucleotides are TGTGCCAGCTCACCCCCTCGAGTCGGGGGTCTACCCTACACCGGGGAGCTGTTTTTT. The genes are TRBV18 and TRBJ2-2; D is possibly TRBD2 (6 bases). This CDR3 has 19 residues. CDR1 and CDR2 from the germline V gene are KGHSH and LQKENI. V was clipped by 3 bases and J by 3 bases, with 23 bases between them.

The chain recombines TRBV10-2 with TRBJ1-1; D gene unclear. The CDR3 extends over 12 amino acids. Trimming shortened V by 11 bases and J by 0 bases, and 10 bases separated the two germline ends. Looked up from germline, CDR1 is WSHSY and CDR2 is SAAADI. CDR3 DNA: TGCGCCGTCGAGGCGATGAACACTGAAGCTTTCTTT. Amino acids: CAVEAMNTEAFF.

V is TRBV3-1 (or the pseudogene TRBV3-2) and J is TRBJ2-7; TRBD1 might be the D (6 bases). CDR1 is LGHDT and CDR2 is YNNKEL in the germline V gene (reference sequence). The CDR3 spans 15 residues. Trimming stripped 1 base from V and 3 bases from J, with 13 bases between. DNA for the CDR3: TGTGCCAGCAGCCAAGGACAGGTCAGGGGCTACGAGCAGTACTTC. Translated, it gives CASSQGQVRGYEQYF.

J is TRBJ1-2 and V is TRBV2; 7 positions match TRBD1. The length of the CDR3 is 14 residues. CDR1 SNHLY and CDR2 FYNNEI come from the germline V gene. J lost 8 bases, V lost 8 bases, and 14 bases had no gene match. Here the CDR3 DNA reads TGTGCCAGCGGTTCGGGACAGATGACGAGGGGCTACACCTTC. Translating it yields CASGSGQMTRGYTF.